Reported below is one TCR beta chain. Its antigen is as yet unknown. Profiling relied on immunoSEQ multiplex PCR, and the TCRdb table lists in-frame clones only, not all of them. The sample has some 34,000 clones, 85% to 95% seen once. This specimen comes from a study of T cells in tuberculosis. Looking at the study overall: CD1B tetramers identified T cells specific for mycobacterial lipid GMM.

CDR1 and CDR2 from the germline V gene are MNHEY and SMNVEV (reference sequence). V shed 0 bases and J shed 7 bases, with 19 bases lying between them. There are 17 residues in the CDR3. Study-wide findings and caveats: Active tuberculosis patients had shorter CDR3-alpha; the beta difference was nonsignificant. GMM-specific TCRs were nearer to active tuberculosis alpha repertoires, suggesting expansion.

V usage is TRBV27 and J usage is TRBJ2-1; TRBD1 is a possible D gene (5 bases). The sequenced sample was PBMCs. This receptor was obtained from a donor aged 10-35 years with latent tuberculosis or without tuberculosis infection. Some clones in this sample may be carry-over from other donors' samples. The chain's CDR3 is CASSLSSPRRQLNEQFF. In nucleotides, the CDR3 is TGTGCCAGCAGTTTATCGTCCCCCAGAAGACAGTTGAATGAGCAGTTCTTC.